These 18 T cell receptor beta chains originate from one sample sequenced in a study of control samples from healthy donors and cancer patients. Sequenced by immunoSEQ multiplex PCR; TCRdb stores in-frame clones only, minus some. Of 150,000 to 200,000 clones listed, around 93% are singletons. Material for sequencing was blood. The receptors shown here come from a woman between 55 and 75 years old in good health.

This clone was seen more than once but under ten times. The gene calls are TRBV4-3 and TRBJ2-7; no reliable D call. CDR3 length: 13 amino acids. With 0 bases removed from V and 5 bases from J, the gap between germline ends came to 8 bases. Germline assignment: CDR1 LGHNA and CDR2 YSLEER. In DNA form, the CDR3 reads TGCGCCAGCAGCCAAGATTTCACCGACGAGCAGTACTTC. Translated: CASSQDFTDEQYF.

The CDR3 protein is CASSTTGTAYNEQFF. CDR3 bases: TGTGCCAGTAGTACCACCGGGACAGCCTACAATGAGCAGTTCTTC. The chain is built from TRBV19 and TRBJ2-1, with 7 bases fitting TRBD1. The CDR3 length is 15 residues. The V gene end was trimmed by 4 bases and the J gene end by 2 bases; junction bases not matched to a gene: 5. The germline gives CDR1 LNHDA, CDR2 SQIVND (reference sequence).

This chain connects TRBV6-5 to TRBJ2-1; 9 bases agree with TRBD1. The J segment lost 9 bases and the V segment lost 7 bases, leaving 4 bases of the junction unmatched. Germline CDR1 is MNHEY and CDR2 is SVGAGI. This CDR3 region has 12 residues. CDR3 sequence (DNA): TGTGCCAGCACTAGACAGGGGGGTGAGCAGTTCTTC. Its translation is CASTRQGGEQFF.

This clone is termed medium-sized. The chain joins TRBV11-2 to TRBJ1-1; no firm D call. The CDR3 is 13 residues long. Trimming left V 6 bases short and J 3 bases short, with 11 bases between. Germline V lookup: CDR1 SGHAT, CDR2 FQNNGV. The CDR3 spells CASRLTADTEAFF. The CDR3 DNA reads TGTGCCAGCAGATTAACAGCCGACACTGAAGCTTTCTTT.

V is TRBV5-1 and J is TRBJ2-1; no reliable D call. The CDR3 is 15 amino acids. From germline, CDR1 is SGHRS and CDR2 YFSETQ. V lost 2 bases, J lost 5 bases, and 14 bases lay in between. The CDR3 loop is CASSFRAIAHNEQFF. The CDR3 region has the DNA TGCGCCAGCAGCTTCCGAGCGATCGCGCACAATGAGCAGTTCTTC.

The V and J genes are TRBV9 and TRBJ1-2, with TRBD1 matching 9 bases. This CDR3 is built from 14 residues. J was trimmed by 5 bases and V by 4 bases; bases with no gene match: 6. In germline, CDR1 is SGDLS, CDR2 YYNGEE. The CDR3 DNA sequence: TGTGCCAGCAGCTCAGCACAGGGGGCGTATGGCTACACCTTC. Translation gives CASSSAQGAYGYTF. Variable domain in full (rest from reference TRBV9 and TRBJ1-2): DSGVTQTPKHLITATGQRVTLRCSPRSGDLSVYWYQQSLDQGLQFLIQYYNGEERAKGNILERFSAQQFPDLHSELNLSSLELGDSALYFCASSSAQGAYGYTFGSGTRLTVV.

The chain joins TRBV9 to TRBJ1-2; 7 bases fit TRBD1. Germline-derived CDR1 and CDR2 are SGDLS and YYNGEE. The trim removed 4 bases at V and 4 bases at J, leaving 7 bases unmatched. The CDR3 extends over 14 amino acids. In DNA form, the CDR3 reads TGTGCCAGCAGCCCCCAGGGGGGGACCTATGGCTACACCTTC. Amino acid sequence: CASSPQGGTYGYTF.

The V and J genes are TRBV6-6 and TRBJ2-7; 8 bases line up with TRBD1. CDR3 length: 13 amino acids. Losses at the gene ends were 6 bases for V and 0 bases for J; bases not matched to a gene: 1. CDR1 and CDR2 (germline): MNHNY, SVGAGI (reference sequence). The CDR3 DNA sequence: TGTGCCAGCAGCGGACAGGGCTCCTACGAGCAGTACTTC. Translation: CASSGQGSYEQYF.

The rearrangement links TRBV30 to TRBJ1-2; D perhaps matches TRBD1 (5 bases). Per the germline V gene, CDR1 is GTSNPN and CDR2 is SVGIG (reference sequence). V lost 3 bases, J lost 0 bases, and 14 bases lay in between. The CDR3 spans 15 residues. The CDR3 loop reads CAWRAWGQTNYGYTF. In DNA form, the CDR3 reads TGTGCCTGGAGGGCTTGGGGCCAGACTAACTATGGCTACACCTTC.

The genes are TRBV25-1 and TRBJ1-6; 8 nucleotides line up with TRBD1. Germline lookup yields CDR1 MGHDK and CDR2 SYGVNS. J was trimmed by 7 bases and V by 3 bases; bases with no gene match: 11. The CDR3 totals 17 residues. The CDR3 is CASSDGWTGTINSPLHF. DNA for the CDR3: TGTGCCAGCAGTGATGGTTGGACAGGGACTATCAATTCACCCCTCCACTTT.

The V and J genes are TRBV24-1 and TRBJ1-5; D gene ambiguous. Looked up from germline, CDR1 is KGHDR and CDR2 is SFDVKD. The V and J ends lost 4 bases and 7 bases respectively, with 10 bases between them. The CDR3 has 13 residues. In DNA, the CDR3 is TGTGCCACCAGTGACGTGGCGGGGCAGCCCCAGCATTTT. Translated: CATSDVAGQPQHF.

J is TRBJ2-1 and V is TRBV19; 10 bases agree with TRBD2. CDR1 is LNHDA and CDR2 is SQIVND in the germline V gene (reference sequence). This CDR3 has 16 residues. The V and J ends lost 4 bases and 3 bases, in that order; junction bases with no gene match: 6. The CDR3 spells CASSTPSGGLYNEQFF. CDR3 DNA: TGTGCCAGTAGTACGCCTAGCGGGGGCCTCTACAATGAGCAGTTCTTC.

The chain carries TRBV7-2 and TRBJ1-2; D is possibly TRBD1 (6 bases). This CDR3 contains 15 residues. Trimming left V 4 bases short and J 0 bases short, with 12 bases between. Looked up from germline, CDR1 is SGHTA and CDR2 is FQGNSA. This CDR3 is CASSWGHGANYGYTF. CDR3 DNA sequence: TGTGCCAGCAGCTGGGGACACGGGGCTAACTATGGCTACACCTTC.

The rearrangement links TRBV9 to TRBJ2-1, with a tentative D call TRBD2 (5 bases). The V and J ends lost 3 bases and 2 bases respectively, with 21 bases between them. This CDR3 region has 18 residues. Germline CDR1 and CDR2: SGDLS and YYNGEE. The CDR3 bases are TGTGCCAGCAGCGCCCCTGAAGTTGCGGGTGCCGCCTACAATGAGCAGTTCTTC. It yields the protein CASSAPEVAGAAYNEQFF.

DNA for the CDR3: TGTGCCAGCAGCGTAGCGGGCGGGGGGCTCACCGGGGAGCTGTTTTTT. It is translated as CASSVAGGGLTGELFF. This chain joins TRBV9 and TRBJ2-2; 8 nucleotides line up with TRBD2. Germline V gives CDR1 SGDLS, CDR2 YYNGEE. The V segment lost 0 bases and the J segment 4 bases; nucleotides outside the gene matches: 5. The CDR3 is 16 residues long.

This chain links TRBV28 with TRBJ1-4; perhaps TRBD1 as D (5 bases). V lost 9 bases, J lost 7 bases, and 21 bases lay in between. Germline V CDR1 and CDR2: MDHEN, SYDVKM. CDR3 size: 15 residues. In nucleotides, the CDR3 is TGTGCCAGTAGCGGACATGGCCGGCAGACTGAAAAACTGTTTTTT. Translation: CASSGHGRQTEKLFF.

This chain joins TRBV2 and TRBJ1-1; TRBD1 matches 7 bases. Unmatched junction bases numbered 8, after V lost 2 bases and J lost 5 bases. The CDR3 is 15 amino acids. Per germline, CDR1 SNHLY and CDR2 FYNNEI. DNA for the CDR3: TGTGCCAGCAGTGAAACTAACAGGGGACGGACTGAAGCTTTCTTT. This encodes CASSETNRGRTEAFF.

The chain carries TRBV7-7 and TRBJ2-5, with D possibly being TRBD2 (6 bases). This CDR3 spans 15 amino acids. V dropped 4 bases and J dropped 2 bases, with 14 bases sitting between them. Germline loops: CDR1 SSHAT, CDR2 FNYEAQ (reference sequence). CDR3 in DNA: TGTGCCAGCAGCTCCCTGCCCGGGAGTCAAGAGACCCAGTACTTC. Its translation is CASSSLPGSQETQYF.